Below, 21 T cell receptor beta chains from the same sample are listed, as sequenced in a study of cytomegalovirus exposure and HLA in healthy donors (dated by TCRdb to about 2017). Library preparation was by the immunoSEQ multiplex PCR assay. For the multiplex PCR, a mixture combining 60 forward primers for TCR Vbeta segments and 13 reverse primers for TCR Jbeta segments was used. TCRdb re-hosts the immuneACCESS table, in-frame sequences only. Its copies lack some clones; in the studies checked, an unresolved V gene accounts for under half of them, and the cause for the rest is not known. This sample's clone table shows 40,000 to 50,000 clones. Approximately 1.2% of the sample belongs to the ten largest clones. Input material: PBMCs. The receptor source for this set is a woman aged 40 to 50 in good health and CMV-seronegative.

J is TRBJ2-2 and V is TRBV7-9; 13 positions agree with TRBD2. Looked up from germline, CDR1 is SEHNR and CDR2 is FQNEAQ (reference sequence). V was pared by 7 bases and J by 5 bases, with 13 bases of the junction left unmatched. The CDR3 has 18 residues. CDR3 nucleotide sequence: TGTGCCAGCAACCTGGGATATGGGACTAGCGGGAATACCGGGGAGCTGTTTTTT. It is translated as CASNLGYGTSGNTGELFF. Full variable domain (missing parts from reference TRBV7-9 and TRBJ2-2): DTGVSQNPRHKITKRGQNVTFRCDPISEHNRLYWYRQTLGQGPEFLTYFQNEAQLEKSRLLSDRFSAERPKGSFSTLEIQRTEQGDSAMYLCASNLGYGTSGNTGELFFGEGSRLTVL.

The CDR3 DNA sequence: TGTGCCAGCAAGGGAGGGGGGGGTGAGCAGTACTTC. It specifies CASKGGGGEQYF. The chain recombines TRBV6-5 with TRBJ2-7, with D tentatively TRBD2 (7 bases). Germline-derived CDR1 and CDR2 are MNHEY and SVGAGI. Between the trimmed V and J ends, which lost 7 bases and 7 bases, there was a span of 14 bases. The CDR3 contains 12 residues.

The rearrangement uses TRBV9 and TRBJ1-3, with D uncertain. The CDR3 has 13 residues. Germline CDR1 SGDLS, CDR2 YYNGEE. V was pared by 0 bases and J by 4 bases, with 5 bases between. In DNA form, the CDR3 reads TGTGCCAGCAGCGTAGACAGCGGAAACACCATATATTTT. Translating gives CASSVDSGNTIYF.

V gene TRBV6-5 combines with J gene TRBJ2-1; TRBD2 agrees at 9 bases. Germline V CDR1 and CDR2: MNHEY, SVGAGI. There are 15 residues in the CDR3. With 5 bases clipped from V and 5 bases from J, the junction kept 7 bases outside the gene matches. The CDR3, as DNA: TGTGCCAGCAGTATAGCGGGAGAAGGGAACAATGAGCAGTTCTTC. It encodes CASSIAGEGNNEQFF.

V is TRBV29-1 and J is TRBJ2-4; tentative D call: TRBD1 (6 bases). Germline CDR1 is SQVTM and CDR2 is ANQGSEA. This CDR3 is 12 amino acids long. V lost 4 bases to trimming and J lost 7 bases, with 11 bases between them. The CDR3 DNA reads TGCAGCGTTGCACAGGGTGATAACATTCAGTACTTC. This codes for CSVAQGDNIQYF.

The chain combines TRBV28 with TRBJ2-7; 7 bases fit TRBD1. This CDR3 is built from 15 residues. V dropped 7 bases and J dropped 1; count of bases not matched to a gene: 10. Looked up from germline, CDR1 is MDHEN and CDR2 is SYDVKM. The CDR3 spells CASISGDSQSYEQYF. In DNA form, the CDR3 reads TGTGCCAGCATCTCCGGGGACAGCCAATCCTACGAGCAGTACTTC.

The chain couples TRBV7-2 to TRBJ1-2, with D unresolved. The V gene lost 0 bases and the J gene lost 8 bases, with 19 bases spanning the gap. Per germline, CDR1 SGHTA and CDR2 FQGNSA. This CDR3 is built from 16 residues. The CDR3 DNA reads as TGTGCCAGCAGCTTAGCGCGGACGAACCCGGGCGGGGGCTACACCTTC. Translation gives CASSLARTNPGGGYTF.

The rearrangement uses TRBV18 and TRBJ2-2; TRBD1 aligns across 8 bases. V trimming: 4 bases; J trimming: 4 bases; junction bases outside the gene matches: 5. There are 15 residues in the CDR3. Per the germline V gene, CDR1 is KGHSH and CDR2 is LQKENI. In DNA, the CDR3 is TGTGCCAGCTCACTCTTGACAGGGGCCACCGGGGAGCTGTTTTTT. Its protein is CASSLLTGATGELFF.

The CDR3 region is CASSFQGLRTSGANVLTF. DNA for the CDR3: TGTGCCAGCAGCTTCCAGGGGTTACGGACCTCTGGGGCCAACGTCCTGACTTTC. This sequence joins TRBV7-8 and TRBJ2-6; D might be TRBD1 (6 bases). CDR3 length: 18 amino acids. Germline V lookup: CDR1 SGHVS, CDR2 FQNEAQ. Trimming shortened V by 3 bases and J by 0 bases, and 15 bases separated the two germline ends. The full variable domain, in which reference TRBV7-8 and TRBJ2-6 provide the parts outside the CDR3, is GAGVSQSPRYKVAKRGQDVALRCDPISGHVSLFWYQQALGQGPEFLTYFQNEAQLDKSGLPSDRFFAERPEGSVSTLKIQRTQQEDSAVYLCASSFQGLRTSGANVLTFGAGSRLTVL.

The chain carries TRBV19 and TRBJ2-7, with 8 nucleotides matching TRBD1. The germline CDR1 and CDR2 sequences are LNHDA and SQIVND (reference sequence). The length of the CDR3 is 13 residues. Trimming cost V 6 bases and J 7 bases; bases outside gene matches: 8. CDR3 nucleotides: TGTGCCAGTAGGACGACAGGGGTTCAGGAGCAGTACTTC. As protein: CASRTTGVQEQYF.

V usage is TRBV7-9 and J usage is TRBJ2-4; 7 nucleotides line up with TRBD1. Per the germline V gene, CDR1 is SEHNR and CDR2 is FQNEAQ (reference sequence). The CDR3 totals 15 residues. With V trimmed by 7 bases and J by 8 bases, 14 bases remained unmatched. The CDR3 region is CASIRGTGVDDIQYF. The CDR3 nucleotides read TGTGCCAGCATCCGGGGTACAGGGGTCGATGACATTCAGTACTTC.

The J gene is TRBJ1-1, the V gene TRBV2, with D perhaps TRBD1 (6 bases). The germline V gene encodes CDR1 SNHLY and CDR2 FYNNEI. The ends were cut back, 6 bases at V and 10 bases at J, with 15 bases in the middle. The CDR3 is 12 residues long. The CDR3 DNA reads as TGTGCCAGCAGGCCCGGGACACACAGAGCTTTCTTT. Its protein is CASRPGTHRAFF. Supplemented by reference TRBV2 and TRBJ1-1, the full variable domain reads EPEVTQTPSHQVTQMGQEVILRCVPISNHLYFYWYRQILGQKVEFLVSFYNNEISEKSEIFDDQFSVERPDGSNFTLKIRSTKLEDSAMYFCASRPGTHRAFFGQGTRLTVV.

The J gene is TRBJ2-7, the V gene TRBV6-5, with 10 bases aligning to TRBD2. The CDR3 is 14 amino acids. Germline-derived CDR1 and CDR2 are MNHEY and SVGAGI. Germline trimming cut 7 bases from V and 3 bases from J; bases unmatched to any gene: 6. The CDR3 here is CASNPSGSDYEQYF. CDR3 coding DNA: TGTGCCAGCAACCCTAGCGGGAGTGACTACGAGCAGTACTTC.

This chain joins TRBV7-8 and TRBJ1-5; TRBD1 matches 8 bases. Germline CDR1 reads SGHVS; CDR2 reads FQNEAQ. V dropped 1 base and J dropped 5; count of bases not matched to a gene: 4. This CDR3 has 15 residues. DNA of the CDR3: TGTGCCAGCAGCTTAGTTGCAGGGGGCTATCAGCCCCAGCATTTT. Its protein is CASSLVAGGYQPQHF.

The chain has TRBV15 and TRBJ2-7, with D unresolved. Per germline, CDR1 LNHNV and CDR2 YYDKDF (reference sequence). V gave up 8 bases and J gave up 1 base, with 12 bases separating them. This CDR3 comprises 13 residues. CDR3 sequence (DNA): TGTGCCACCGCACATATCGGGTCCTACGAGCAGTACTTC. It is translated as CATAHIGSYEQYF.

The chain is built from TRBV28 and TRBJ1-5; TRBD1 agrees at 9 bases. The germline CDR1 and CDR2 sequences are MDHEN and SYDVKM. Unmatched junction bases numbered 8, after V lost 8 bases and J lost 0 bases. This CDR3 has 16 amino acids. CDR3 sequence (DNA): TGTGCCAGCCGGGGGATGGGACAGGGTAGCAATCAGCCCCAGCATTTT. Protein: CASRGMGQGSNQPQHF.

CDR3 sequence reads: CASSVAPGTQYF. The CDR3 nucleotides read TGTGCCAGCAGTGTAGCCCCGGGGACCCAGTACTTC. This sequence joins TRBV2 and TRBJ2-5, with unresolved D. Trimming stripped 4 bases from V and 7 bases from J, with 10 bases between. Germline V gene sequence: CDR1 SNHLY, CDR2 FYNNEI. The CDR3 length is 12 residues.

This chain joins TRBV6-1 and TRBJ2-5; 9 positions agree with TRBD1. V shed 6 bases, J shed 5 bases, and the junction held 10 bases outside the gene matches. The length of the CDR3 is 15 residues. In germline, CDR1 is MNHNS, CDR2 SASEGT. CDR3 coding DNA: TGTGCCAGCAGGGGGACAGGGTGGCTGTCGGAGACCCAGTACTTC. It is translated as CASRGTGWLSETQYF.

The chain recombines TRBV19 with TRBJ2-6; the match to TRBD1 covers 7 bases. J was trimmed by 2 bases and V by 6 bases; bases with no gene match: 4. Germline CDR1 is LNHDA and CDR2 is SQIVND (reference sequence). The CDR3 has 15 residues. The CDR3 sequence: CASRDRRTGANVLTF. The CDR3 coding sequence is TGTGCCAGTAGGGACAGGAGGACTGGGGCCAACGTCCTGACTTTC. Filled out from reference TRBV19 and TRBJ2-6, the complete variable domain reads DGGITQSPKYLFRKEGQNVTLSCEQNLNHDAMYWYRQDPGQGLRLIYYSQIVNDFQKGDIAEGYSVSREKKESFPLTVTSAQKNPTAFYLCASRDRRTGANVLTFGAGSRLTVL.

The rearrangement uses TRBV5-5 and TRBJ2-5, with 9 bases matching TRBD1. With V trimmed by 4 bases and J by 4 bases, 8 bases remained unmatched. CDR1 is SGHKS and CDR2 is YYEKEE in the germline V gene (reference sequence). The CDR3 is made up of 15 amino acids. CDR3 residues: CASSPGQGWRETQYF. CDR3 in DNA: TGTGCCAGCAGCCCTGGACAGGGGTGGCGAGAGACCCAGTACTTC.

V gene TRBV7-6 combines with J gene TRBJ1-1, with a weak D call TRBD1 (5 bases). Deletions cut 7 bases from V and 5 bases from J, with 14 bases between. The CDR3 totals 13 residues. Germline loops: CDR1 SGHVS, CDR2 FNYEAQ. The CDR3 DNA sequence: TGTGCCAGCACCTTGGGGGGAATTACTGAAGCTTTCTTT. Translated: CASTLGGITEAFF.